This T cell receptor beta chain was retrieved from a study of T cell changes during pregnancy in multiple sclerosis. V shed 4 bases and J shed 0 bases, with 14 bases lying between them. The CDR3 totals 16 residues. The data were produced by immunoSEQ multiplex PCR, yet TCRdb's version contains in-frame clones alone and is incomplete. The data hold around 80,000 clones, with over 90% observed a single time. This sequence originates from a female donor with multiple sclerosis, enrolled in a pregnancy study. V is TRBV5-3 and J is TRBJ1-5, with D perhaps TRBD1 (5 bases). TRBV5-3 is identified as an open reading frame with a role that is uncertain. The source was peripheral blood, collected in the second trimester of pregnancy. In DNA, the CDR3 is TGTGCCAGAAGCACCATGGGGGGTTTTAGCAATCAGCCCCAGCATTTT. As protein: CARSTMGGFSNQPQHF.